These 31 T cell receptor beta chains originate from one sample sequenced in a study of Graves' ophthalmopathy and Graves' hyperthyroidism. From RNA, the CDR3 regions of TCR beta chains were amplified and sequenced. RT-PCR with HTBI primers came first, then second-round multiplex PCR. MiXCR was run by TCRdb on the multiplex PCR reads, yielding one entry per CDR3 protein. The sample contains about 1.1 million distinct CDR3 sequences, 36% of which appear only once. Sequencing was performed on peripheral blood or thyroid tissue (not recorded which). The receptors shown here come from an adult man with Graves' hyperthyroidism.

This clonotype has ten or more counts. The rearrangement uses TRBV29-1 and TRBJ1-1; D possibly corresponds to TRBD1 (6 bases). Germline CDR1 and CDR2: SQVTM and ANQGSEA. Trimming removed 6 bases at V and 5 bases at J, with 13 bases between. There are 12 residues in the CDR3. CDR3 nucleotides: TGCAGCGTCGCACGCAGGGGTACTGAAGCTTTCTTT. Its protein is CSVARRGTEAFF.

V gene TRBV20-1 combines with J gene TRBJ2-5, with D unclear. There are 12 residues in the CDR3. Germline V gene sequence: CDR1 DFQATT, CDR2 SNEGSKA (reference sequence). V shed 8 bases and J shed 1 base, with 11 bases lying between them. This CDR3 is CSTSGFQETQYF. The CDR3 nucleotides are TGCAGTACCTCCGGGTTCCAAGAGACCCAGTACTTC.

The CDR3 protein is CASSLGNTQYF. The CDR3 region has the DNA TGTGCCAGCAGCTTGGGAAATACGCAGTATTTT. The rearrangement links TRBV5-6 to TRBJ2-3, with D unclear. V lost 0 bases to trimming and J lost 7 bases, with 3 bases between them. Germline V CDR1 and CDR2: SGHDT, YYEEEE. The CDR3 sequence is 11 residues long.

CDR3 amino acids: CASRTGGSSEQYF. The CDR3 coding sequence is TGTGCCAGCAGGACGGGAGGATCCAGCGAGCAGTACTTC. This chain uses TRBV6-6 with TRBJ2-7; TRBD2 agrees at 7 bases. This CDR3 is 13 amino acids long. The J segment lost 6 bases and the V segment lost 6 bases, leaving 8 bases of the junction unmatched. Germline loops: CDR1 MNHNY, CDR2 SVGAGI (reference sequence).

The chain is built from TRBV29-1 and TRBJ1-2, with 7 bases lining up with TRBD1. The CDR3 runs to 13 residues. CDR1 is SQVTM and CDR2 is ANQGSEA in the germline V gene. The V gene end was trimmed by 0 bases and the J gene end by 8 bases; junction bases not matched to a gene: 6. The CDR3 nucleotides are TGCAGCGTTGAAGATCAACAGGGGATCGGCTACACCTTC. Protein: CSVEDQQGIGYTF.

This clonotype was recorded many times. The rearrangement links TRBV29-1 to TRBJ1-1; 9 bases match TRBD1. The CDR3 extends over 13 amino acids. Trimming cost V 7 bases and J 1 base; bases outside gene matches: 4. Germline-derived CDR1 and CDR2 are SQVTM and ANQGSEA. DNA for the CDR3: TGCAGCGCCCTACAGGGGGCGAACACTGAAGCTTTCTTT. It is translated as CSALQGANTEAFF. Full variable domain (remainder filled in from reference TRBV29-1 and TRBJ1-1): SAVISQKPSRDICQRGTSLTIQCQVDSQVTMMFWYRQQPGQSLTLIATANQGSEATYESGFVIDKFPISRPNLTFSTLTVSNMSPEDSSIYLCSALQGANTEAFFGQGTRLTVV.

This clonotype was picked up one time. V usage is TRBV5-1 and J usage is TRBJ2-7; possible D gene TRBD1, 6 bases. V was pared by 6 bases and J by 6 bases, with 13 bases between. CDR3 size: 12 residues. Germline CDR1 is SGHRS and CDR2 is YFSETQ. CDR3 nucleotide sequence: TGCGCCAGCAACAGAATACAGGGCGAGCAGTACTTC. Amino acid sequence: CASNRIQGEQYF.

The chain is built from TRBV18 and TRBJ1-1; 7 bases line up with TRBD1. Germline V gene sequence: CDR1 KGHSH, CDR2 LQKENI. V shed 2 bases, J shed 6 bases, and the junction held 6 bases outside the gene matches. The CDR3 sequence is 14 residues long. In nucleotides, the CDR3 is TGTGCCAGCTCACCAAACAGGGGCTTCGCTGAAGCTTTCTTT. Its protein is CASSPNRGFAEAFF.

The chain uses TRBV10-3 and TRBJ1-5; 7 bases line up with TRBD1. Germline V gene sequence: CDR1 ENHRY, CDR2 SYGVKD. The CDR3 loop spans 15 amino acids. With V trimmed by 2 bases and J by 4 bases, 5 bases remained unmatched. CDR3 protein: CAISEVWDRNQPQHF. In DNA, the CDR3 is TGTGCCATCAGTGAGGTATGGGACAGAAATCAGCCCCAGCATTTT.

The rearrangement uses TRBV6-6 and TRBJ2-6; 9 positions match TRBD2. V lost 6 bases to trimming and J lost 1 base; unmatched junction nucleotides: 7. The CDR3 contains 17 residues. Germline V gene lookup returns CDR1 MNHNY and CDR2 SVGAGI (reference sequence). The CDR3 loop is CASRPVAGASGANVLTF. The CDR3 DNA reads as TGTGCCAGCAGACCAGTAGCGGGAGCTTCTGGGGCCAACGTCCTGACTTTC.

This clonotype was seen at least ten times. V usage is TRBV20-1 and J usage is TRBJ2-7; D not resolved. The germline V gene encodes CDR1 DFQATT and CDR2 SNEGSKA (reference sequence). The CDR3 extends over 15 amino acids. Trimming took off 6 bases at V and 2 bases at J, with 20 bases between the two ends. Here the CDR3 DNA reads TGCAGTGCCCTCGACTCCGGGCGCAACCCCTACGAGCAGTACTTC. The encoded protein is CSALDSGRNPYEQYF.

This clonotype showed up many times. The genes are TRBV5-1 and TRBJ1-5, with D maybe TRBD1 (5 bases). CDR1 SGHRS and CDR2 YFSETQ come from the germline V gene. V was trimmed by 1 base and J by 3 bases, leaving 11 bases between them. This CDR3 region has 15 residues. CDR3 coding DNA: TGCGCCAGCAGCTTGAATGGGGCAGTCAATCAGCCCCAGCATTTT. This gives the protein CASSLNGAVNQPQHF. Full variable domain (missing parts from reference TRBV5-1 and TRBJ1-5): KAGVTQTPRYLIKTRGQQVTLSCSPISGHRSVSWYQQTPGQGLQFLFEYFSETQRNKGNFPGRFSGRQFSNSRSEMNVSTLELGDSALYLCASSLNGAVNQPQHFGDGTRLSIL.

This clonotype was picked up many times. V and J are TRBV24-1 and TRBJ2-2, with D perhaps TRBD2 (8 bases). CDR3 length: 17 residues. In germline, CDR1 is KGHDR, CDR2 SFDVKD. V dropped 7 bases and J dropped 5 bases, with 22 bases sitting between them. The CDR3 nucleotides are TGTGCCACCAGCTACAGGGGTCGACCGGGGGGGACCGGGGAGCTGTTTTTT. Protein sequence: CATSYRGRPGGTGELFF.

This clonotype was observed at least ten times. V is TRBV29-1 and J is TRBJ2-7; 8 nucleotides align to TRBD2. Unmatched junction bases numbered 10, after V lost 6 bases and J lost 3 bases. This CDR3 is 14 amino acids long. Looked up from germline, CDR1 is SQVTM and CDR2 is ANQGSEA. The CDR3 nucleotides read TGCAGCGTGACCGCGGGACTAGGGGACTACGAGCAGTACTTC. As protein: CSVTAGLGDYEQYF.

The sample holds one count of this clonotype. The chain joins TRBV20-1 to TRBJ1-1, with D possibly being TRBD1 (5 bases). Trimming removed 7 bases from V and 1 base from J, with 13 bases in between. This CDR3 is 13 amino acids long. Germline loops: CDR1 DFQATT, CDR2 SNEGSKA (reference sequence). In DNA, the CDR3 is TGCAGTGACGGGGGGGTCGCGAACACTGAAGCTTTCTTT. Protein: CSDGGVANTEAFF.

The chain couples TRBV7-3 to TRBJ2-2; TRBD2 matches at 13 bases. CDR3 length: 15 amino acids. After removal of 5 bases from V and 7 bases from J, the junction contained 4 bases not matched to a gene. Germline-derived CDR1 and CDR2 are SGHTA and FQGTGA. In nucleotides, the CDR3 is TGTGCCAGCAGCCATGGACTAGCGGGAGACGGGGAGCTGTTTTTT. Its protein product is CASSHGLAGDGELFF.

This clonotype appeared many times. V usage is TRBV4-1 and J usage is TRBJ2-7, with 8 bases identical to TRBD1. From germline, CDR1 is MGHRA and CDR2 YSYEKL. V shed 3 bases and J 1 base; nucleotides not matched to a gene: 5. This CDR3 spans 15 amino acids. The CDR3 DNA is TGCGCCAGCAGCCAGAGGGGGGACAGGTCCTACGAGCAGTACTTC. Its translation: CASSQRGDRSYEQYF.

This clonotype was observed at least ten times. The chain couples TRBV7-9 to TRBJ2-2, with 8 bases identical to TRBD1. The trim removed 6 bases at V and 4 bases at J, leaving 4 bases unmatched. Per germline, CDR1 SEHNR and CDR2 FQNEAQ (reference sequence). The CDR3 runs to 14 residues. In nucleotides, the CDR3 is TGTGCCAGCAGACGGACAGGGCGCACCGGGGAGCTGTTTTTT. It specifies CASRRTGRTGELFF.

This clonotype was observed at least ten times. The rearrangement links TRBV2 to TRBJ2-2; 9 nucleotides align to TRBD1. J lost 7 bases, V lost 5 bases, and 11 bases had no gene match. This CDR3 has 16 residues. Germline V gene lookup returns CDR1 SNHLY and CDR2 FYNNEI. CDR3 nucleotides: TGTGCCAGCAGTCAAAAGGGACAGGGAATCTTCGGGGAGCTGTTTTTT. Its translation: CASSQKGQGIFGELFF.

This clonotype was recorded many times. V gene TRBV7-9 combines with J gene TRBJ2-5; D possibly corresponds to TRBD2 (6 bases). The germline V gene has CDR1 SEHNR and CDR2 FQNEAQ (reference sequence). Trimming took off 0 bases at V and 3 bases at J, with 11 bases between the two ends. This CDR3 spans 15 amino acids. CDR3 in amino acids: CASSLALRGKETQYF. As DNA, the CDR3 is TGTGCCAGCAGCTTAGCGCTACGCGGGAAAGAGACCCAGTACTTC.

The chain is built from TRBV29-1 and TRBJ1-3; D gene ambiguous. V was clipped by 8 bases and J by 0 bases, with 14 bases between them. The CDR3 length is 14 residues. The germline V gene encodes CDR1 SQVTM and CDR2 ANQGSEA. As DNA, the CDR3 is TGCAGCTTAAGTGGGCCGATCTCTGGAAACACCATATATTTT. This gives the protein CSLSGPISGNTIYF.

In its sample, this clonotype was seen a few times. This chain uses TRBV29-1 with TRBJ1-1, with 8 bases matching TRBD1. CDR1 and CDR2 from the germline V gene are SQVTM and ANQGSEA. J gave up 7 bases and V 7 bases, and 5 bases lay outside the gene matches. This CDR3 contains 11 residues. As DNA, the CDR3 is TGCAGCGACCGCACAGGGGGTGAAGCTTTCTTT. Translated: CSDRTGGEAFF.

The rearrangement uses TRBV19 and TRBJ1-2; 10 positions match TRBD1. Germline CDR1 and CDR2: LNHDA and SQIVND (reference sequence). V lost 7 bases and J lost 4; bases outside the gene matches: 6. This CDR3 has 14 amino acids. The CDR3 here is CASNPTGGVYGYTF. In DNA, the CDR3 is TGTGCCAGTAACCCGACAGGGGGCGTCTATGGCTACACCTTC.

This clonotype was counted a single time. A read error may be the cause here, since a much bigger clone is one base away. V gene TRBV6-5 combines with J gene TRBJ1-2; D is undetermined. Germline assignment: CDR1 MNHEY and CDR2 SVGAGI. This CDR3 has 14 residues. V was clipped by 5 bases and J by 2 bases, with 12 bases between them. The CDR3 DNA reads TGTGCCAGCAGTGACGTGAACACCAACTATGGCTACACCTTC. This encodes CASSDVNTNYGYTF.

This clonotype appeared many times. The V and J genes are TRBV20-1 and TRBJ1-1; D unclear. CDR3 size: 14 residues. Germline CDR1 is DFQATT and CDR2 is SNEGSKA (reference sequence). Trimming took off 4 bases at V and 4 bases at J, with 16 bases between the two ends. The CDR3 is CSAIIGEWSTEAFF. In DNA form, the CDR3 reads TGCAGTGCTATCATCGGGGAGTGGAGCACTGAAGCTTTCTTT.

V and J are TRBV13 and TRBJ2-7; D is undetermined. The CDR3 totals 11 residues. Germline CDR1 is PRHDT and CDR2 is FYEKMQ (reference sequence). Trimming left V 9 bases short and J 7 bases short, with 13 bases between. CDR3 sequence reads: CASENAGEQYF. The CDR3 nucleotides are TGTGCCAGTGAGAACGCCGGGGAGCAGTACTTC.

The rearrangement joins TRBV7-2 to TRBJ2-7; 7 bases are a match to TRBD1. CDR1 is SGHTA and CDR2 is FQGNSA in the germline V gene. The length of the CDR3 is 16 residues. Trimming removed 5 bases from V and 10 bases from J; junction bases left unmatched: 20. The DNA of the CDR3 is TGTGCCAGCAGCCCCCCCTCGGGACAGCCCAATCAGCCCCAGTACTTC. Protein sequence: CASSPPSGQPNQPQYF.

In this sample, this clonotype turned up once. The V and J genes are TRBV12-3 or TRBV12-4 and TRBJ1-4; D perhaps matches TRBD1 (6 bases). The CDR3 extends over 13 amino acids. The ends were cut back, 10 bases at V and 0 bases at J, with 9 bases in the middle. CDR3 amino acids: CAIRTATNEKLFF. Written as DNA, the CDR3 is TGTGCCATCCGGACAGCAACTAATGAAAAACTGTTTTTT.

Concerning this clonotype itself: At one end the junction does not follow the germline gene, possibly because of a read error. V is TRBV2 and J is TRBJ2-7; D is possibly TRBD2 (5 bases). This CDR3 is built from 15 residues. Per the germline V gene, CDR1 is SNHLY and CDR2 is FYNNEI. CDR3 DNA: TGTGCCAGCATTGAAGACCCCGGGGACTCCTACGAGCAGTACTTC. The encoded protein is CASIEDPGDSYEQYF. The full variable domain, rest sourced from reference TRBV2 and TRBJ2-7, is EPEVTQTPSHQVTQMGQEVILRCVPISNHLYFYWYRQILGQKVEFLVSFYNNEISEKSEIFDDQFSVERPDGSNFTLKIRSTKLEDSAMYFCASIEDPGDSYEQYFGPGTRLTVT.

This clonotype was detected many times. The V and J genes are TRBV2 and TRBJ1-3; D is ambiguous. V dropped 5 bases and J dropped 0 bases, with 14 bases sitting between them. Germline loops: CDR1 SNHLY, CDR2 FYNNEI. This CDR3 has 16 amino acids. This chain's CDR3 is CASSLSGGTSGNTIYF. The CDR3 nucleotides read TGTGCCAGCAGTCTAAGTGGAGGAACCTCTGGAAACACCATATATTTT.

This clonotype came up many times. This sequence joins TRBV29-1 and TRBJ2-7; 7 nucleotides align to TRBD1. Trimming took 5 bases from V and 5 from J; bases not matched to a gene: 9. Germline CDR1 reads SQVTM; CDR2 reads ANQGSEA. This CDR3 spans 13 amino acids. Here the CDR3 reads CSVPLQGRDEQYF. The CDR3 nucleotides are TGCAGCGTTCCACTACAGGGGCGCGACGAGCAGTACTTC.